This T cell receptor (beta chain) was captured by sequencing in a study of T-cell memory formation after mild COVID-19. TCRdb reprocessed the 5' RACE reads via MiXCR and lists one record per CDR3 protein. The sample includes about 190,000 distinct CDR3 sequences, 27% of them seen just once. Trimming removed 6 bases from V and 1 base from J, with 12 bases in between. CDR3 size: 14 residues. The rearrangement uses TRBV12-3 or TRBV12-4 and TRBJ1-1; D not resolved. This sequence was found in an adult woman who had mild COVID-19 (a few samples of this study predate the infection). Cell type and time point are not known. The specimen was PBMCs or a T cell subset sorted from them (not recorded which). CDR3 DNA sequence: TGTGCCAGCAGACTAGGGTACCAGAACACTGAAGCTTTCTTT. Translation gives CASRLGYQNTEAFF.